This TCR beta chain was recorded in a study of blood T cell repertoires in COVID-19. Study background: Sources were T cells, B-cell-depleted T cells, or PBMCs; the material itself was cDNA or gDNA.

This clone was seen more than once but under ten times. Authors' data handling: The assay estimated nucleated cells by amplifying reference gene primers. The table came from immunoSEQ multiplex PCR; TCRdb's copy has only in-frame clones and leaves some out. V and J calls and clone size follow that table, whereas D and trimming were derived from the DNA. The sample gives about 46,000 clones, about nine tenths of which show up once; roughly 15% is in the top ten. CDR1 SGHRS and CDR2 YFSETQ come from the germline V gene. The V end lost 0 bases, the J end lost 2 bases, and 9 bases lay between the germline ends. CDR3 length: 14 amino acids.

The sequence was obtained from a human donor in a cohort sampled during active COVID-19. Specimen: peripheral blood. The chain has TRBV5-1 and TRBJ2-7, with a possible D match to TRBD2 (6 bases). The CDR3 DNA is TGCGCCAGCAGCTTGGATGCGGGAACCTACGAGCAGTACTTC. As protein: CASSLDAGTYEQYF.